The 9 T cell receptor beta chains below were found in one sample sequenced in a study of metastatic and nonmetastatic thyroid tumors. Treatment of any kind had been given to no patient before thyroid surgery. MiXCR was used by TCRdb to re-call the PCR reads. The data contain 35,000 to 50,000 clones, roughly a sixth of them seen just once; the ten biggest clones take up 9.9%. Material: tumor tissue. The receptors come from a female donor with papillary thyroid cancer or a benign thyroid nodule (not recorded which). Some clones in this sample may be carry-over from other donors' samples.

The chain links TRBV30 to TRBJ1-5; unclear D gene. V lost 3 bases and J 1 base, leaving 10 bases between the germline ends. Germline-derived CDR1 and CDR2 are GTSNPN and SVGIG (reference sequence). This CDR3 spans 14 amino acids. CDR3 in amino acids: CAWSRLGSNQPQHF. The CDR3 nucleotides are TGTGCCTGGAGCAGGCTGGGGAGCAATCAGCCCCAGCATTTT.

This clone was observed at least ten times. The chain has TRBV12-5 and TRBJ2-2, with TRBD2 matching over 7 bases. The length of the CDR3 is 13 residues. CDR1 and CDR2 from the germline V gene are LGHNT and FRNRAP. V shed 6 bases and J 6 bases; nucleotides not matched to a gene: 4. CDR3 amino acids: CASGREDAGELFF. DNA for the CDR3: TGTGCTAGTGGCCGGGAGGATGCCGGGGAGCTGTTTTTT.

This clone was found many times. A much larger clone lies a single base off, so this may be a read error. The chain links TRBV2 to TRBJ2-3; tentative D call: TRBD2 (6 bases). Germline V gene sequence: CDR1 SNHLY, CDR2 FYNNEI. The V gene lost 6 bases and the J gene lost 2 bases, with 12 bases spanning the gap. The CDR3 totals 14 residues. The CDR3: CASSGSGNTDTQYF. In nucleotides, the CDR3 is TGTGCCAGCAGCGGTAGCGGTAACACAGATACGCAGTATTTT.

This clone occurred many times. V usage is TRBV30 and J usage is TRBJ2-2; 8 bases agree with TRBD2. J was trimmed by 6 bases and V by 2 bases; bases with no gene match: 8. The CDR3 loop spans 15 amino acids. The germline gives CDR1 GTSNPN, CDR2 SVGIG (reference sequence). The CDR3 DNA reads as TGTGCCTGGAGTCTCCGGACTAGCAGTGCCGGGGAGCTGTTTTTT. Translated, it gives CAWSLRTSSAGELFF.

V usage is TRBV28 and J usage is TRBJ2-3; 8 nucleotides agree with TRBD2. Germline V gene data show CDR1 as MDHEN and CDR2 as SYDVKM. Germline trimming cut 8 bases from V and 4 bases from J; bases unmatched to any gene: 17. The length of the CDR3 is 17 residues. The CDR3 loop is CASCSPSAGRAPDTQYF. CDR3 nucleotide sequence: TGTGCCAGCTGTTCCCCCAGTGCCGGGAGGGCCCCAGATACGCAGTATTTT.

This clone was recorded only once. The CDR3, as DNA: TGTGCCAGCAGCTTAGGCGGGGAGACCTATGGCTACACCTTC. It encodes CASSLGGETYGYTF. The chain has TRBV7-2 and TRBJ1-2; no clear D. CDR3 length: 14 amino acids. V dropped 1 base and J dropped 4 bases, with 10 bases sitting between them. The V gene's germline CDR1 is SGHTA and CDR2 FQGNSA.

By sample share, this clone is medium-sized. The chain has TRBV12-3 or TRBV12-4 and TRBJ2-1, with 7 bases that match TRBD2. With 5 bases clipped from V and 4 bases from J, the junction kept 8 bases outside the gene matches. There are 15 residues in the CDR3. CDR3 in DNA: TGTGCCAGCAGTCTGGCTAGCGGAATATACAATGAGCAGTTCTTC. Its translation: CASSLASGIYNEQFF.

Many counts were recorded for this clone. V usage is TRBV11-2 and J usage is TRBJ2-3; 7 bases match TRBD2. In germline, CDR1 is SGHAT, CDR2 FQNNGV. The CDR3 is made up of 16 amino acids. Unmatched junction bases numbered 13, after V lost 5 bases and J lost 5 bases. CDR3: CASSLGTAGVLDTQYF. The CDR3, as DNA: TGTGCCAGCAGCCTAGGCACGGCGGGAGTTTTAGATACGCAGTATTTT.

This clone was seen many times. The chain has TRBV5-4 and TRBJ2-3; 16 nucleotides line up with TRBD2. CDR1 and CDR2 from the germline V gene are SGHNT and YYREEE (reference sequence). This CDR3 is 17 amino acids long. V dropped 3 bases and J dropped 4; count of bases not matched to a gene: 5. The CDR3 DNA follows: TGTGCCAGCAGCTCCGGGACTAGCGGGAGGGTAGCAGATACGCAGTATTTT. Residues: CASSSGTSGRVADTQYF.